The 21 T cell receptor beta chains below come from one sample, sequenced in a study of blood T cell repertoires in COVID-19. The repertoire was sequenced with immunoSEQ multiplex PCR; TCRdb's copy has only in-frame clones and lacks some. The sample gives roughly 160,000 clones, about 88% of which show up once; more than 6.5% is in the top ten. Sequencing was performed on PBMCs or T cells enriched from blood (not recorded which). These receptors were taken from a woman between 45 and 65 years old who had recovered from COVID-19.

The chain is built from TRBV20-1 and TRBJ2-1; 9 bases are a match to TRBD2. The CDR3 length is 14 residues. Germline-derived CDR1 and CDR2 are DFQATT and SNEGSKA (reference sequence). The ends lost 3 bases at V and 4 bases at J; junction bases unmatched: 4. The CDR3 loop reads CSASPAGGYNEQFF. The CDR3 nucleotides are TGCAGTGCTAGTCCCGCGGGAGGGTACAATGAGCAGTTCTTC.

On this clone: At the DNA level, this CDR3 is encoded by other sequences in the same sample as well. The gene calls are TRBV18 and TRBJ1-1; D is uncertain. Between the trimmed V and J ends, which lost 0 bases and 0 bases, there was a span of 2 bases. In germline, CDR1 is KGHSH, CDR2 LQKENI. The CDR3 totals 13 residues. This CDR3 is CASSPPMNTEAFF. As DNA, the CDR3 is TGTGCCAGCTCACCACCTATGAACACTGAAGCTTTCTTT. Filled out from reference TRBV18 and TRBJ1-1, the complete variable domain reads NAGVMQNPRHLVRRRGQEARLRCSPMKGHSHVYWYRQLPEEGLKFMVYLQKENIIDESGMPKERFSAEFPKEGPSILRIQQVVRGDSAAYFCASSPPMNTEAFFGQGTRLTVV.

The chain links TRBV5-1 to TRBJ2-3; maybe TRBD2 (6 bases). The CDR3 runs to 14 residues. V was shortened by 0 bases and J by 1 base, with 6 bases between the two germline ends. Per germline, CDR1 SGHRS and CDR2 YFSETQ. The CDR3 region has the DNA TGCGCCAGCAGCTTGGTAGCGGGCACAGATACGCAGTATTTT. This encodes CASSLVAGTDTQYF.

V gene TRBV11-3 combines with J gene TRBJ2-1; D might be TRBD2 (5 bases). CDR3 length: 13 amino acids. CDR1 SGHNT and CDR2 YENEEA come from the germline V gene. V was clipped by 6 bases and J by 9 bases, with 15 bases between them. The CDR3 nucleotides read TGTGCCAGCAGTCCTGCGGGTCCCCGTGAGCAGTTCTTC. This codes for CASSPAGPREQFF.

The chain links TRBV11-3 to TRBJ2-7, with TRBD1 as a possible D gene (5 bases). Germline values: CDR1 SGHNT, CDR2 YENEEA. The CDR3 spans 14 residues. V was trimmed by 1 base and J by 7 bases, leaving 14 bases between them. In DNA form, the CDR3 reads TGTGCCAGCAGCTTAGGACAGAAACTTGGGGAGCAGTACTTC. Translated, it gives CASSLGQKLGEQYF.

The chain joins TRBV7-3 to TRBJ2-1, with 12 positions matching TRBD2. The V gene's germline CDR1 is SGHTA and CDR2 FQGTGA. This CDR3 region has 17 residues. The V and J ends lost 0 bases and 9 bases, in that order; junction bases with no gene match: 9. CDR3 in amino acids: CASSLTGHASGRGEQFF. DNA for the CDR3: TGTGCCAGCAGCTTAACAGGGCACGCTAGCGGGAGGGGTGAGCAGTTCTTC.

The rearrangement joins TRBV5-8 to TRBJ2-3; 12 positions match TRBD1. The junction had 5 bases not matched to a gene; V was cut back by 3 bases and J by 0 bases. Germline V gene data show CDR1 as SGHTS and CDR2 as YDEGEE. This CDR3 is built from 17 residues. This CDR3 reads CASSWGQGAFSTDTQYF. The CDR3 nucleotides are TGTGCCAGCAGCTGGGGACAGGGGGCGTTTAGCACAGATACGCAGTATTTT.

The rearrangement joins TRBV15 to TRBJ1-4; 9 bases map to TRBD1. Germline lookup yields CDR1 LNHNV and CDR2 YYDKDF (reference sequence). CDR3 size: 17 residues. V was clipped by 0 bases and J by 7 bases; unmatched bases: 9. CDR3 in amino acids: CATSRDRAGTGTEKLFF. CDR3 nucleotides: TGTGCCACCAGCAGAGATAGGGCCGGGACAGGGACTGAAAAACTGTTTTTT.

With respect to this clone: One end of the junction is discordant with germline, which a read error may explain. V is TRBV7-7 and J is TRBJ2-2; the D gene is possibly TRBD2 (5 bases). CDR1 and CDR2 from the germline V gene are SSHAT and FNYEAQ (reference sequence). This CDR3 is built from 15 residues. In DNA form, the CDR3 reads TGTGCTAGCAGCGAACGGGGAATGAACACCGGGGAGCTGTTTTTT. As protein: CASSERGMNTGELFF.

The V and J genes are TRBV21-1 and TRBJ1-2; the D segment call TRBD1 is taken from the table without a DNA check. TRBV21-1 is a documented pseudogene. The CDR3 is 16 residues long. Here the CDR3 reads CASSTRGPQLNYGYTF. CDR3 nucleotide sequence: TGTGCCAGCAGCACTAGGGGGCCACAGCTTAACTATGGCTACACCTTC.

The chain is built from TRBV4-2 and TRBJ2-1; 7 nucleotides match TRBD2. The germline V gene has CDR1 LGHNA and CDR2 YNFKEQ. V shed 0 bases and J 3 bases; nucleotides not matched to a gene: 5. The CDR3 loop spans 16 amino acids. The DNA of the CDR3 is TGTGCCAGCAGCCAAGATTTGAGCGGGATCTACAATGAGCAGTTCTTC. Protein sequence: CASSQDLSGIYNEQFF.

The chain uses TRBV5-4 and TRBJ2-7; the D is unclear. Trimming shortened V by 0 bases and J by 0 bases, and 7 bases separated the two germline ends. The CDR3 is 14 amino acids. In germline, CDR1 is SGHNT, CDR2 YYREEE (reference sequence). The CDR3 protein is CASSLVVDSYEQYF. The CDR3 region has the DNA TGTGCCAGCAGCTTGGTCGTAGACTCCTACGAGCAGTACTTC.

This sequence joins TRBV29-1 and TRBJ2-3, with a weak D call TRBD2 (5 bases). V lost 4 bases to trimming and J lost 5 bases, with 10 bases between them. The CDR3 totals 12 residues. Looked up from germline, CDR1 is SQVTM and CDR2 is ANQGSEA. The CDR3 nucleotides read TGCAGCGTTGCTCGGACTCAAGATACGCAGTATTTT. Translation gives CSVARTQDTQYF.

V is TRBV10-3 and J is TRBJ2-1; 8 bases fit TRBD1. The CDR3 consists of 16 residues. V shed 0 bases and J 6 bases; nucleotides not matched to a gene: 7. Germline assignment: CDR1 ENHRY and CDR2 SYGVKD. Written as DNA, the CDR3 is TGTGCCATCAGTGAGTCCGGGCGAACAGGGGGCAATGAGCAGTTCTTC. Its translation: CAISESGRTGGNEQFF.

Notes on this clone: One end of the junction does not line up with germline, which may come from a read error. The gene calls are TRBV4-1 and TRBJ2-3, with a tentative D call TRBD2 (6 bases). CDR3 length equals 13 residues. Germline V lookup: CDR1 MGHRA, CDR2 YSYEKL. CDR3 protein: CASSQDIEGLNVF. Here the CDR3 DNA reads TGCGCCAGCAGCCAAGATATAGAGGGACTCAACGTATTT.

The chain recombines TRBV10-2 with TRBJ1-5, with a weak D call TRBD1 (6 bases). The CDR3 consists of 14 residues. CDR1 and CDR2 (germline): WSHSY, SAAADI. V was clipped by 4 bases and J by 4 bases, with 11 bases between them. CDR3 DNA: TGCGCCAGCAGTGTCGCAGGGGCAAATCAGCCCCAGCATTTT. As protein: CASSVAGANQPQHF.

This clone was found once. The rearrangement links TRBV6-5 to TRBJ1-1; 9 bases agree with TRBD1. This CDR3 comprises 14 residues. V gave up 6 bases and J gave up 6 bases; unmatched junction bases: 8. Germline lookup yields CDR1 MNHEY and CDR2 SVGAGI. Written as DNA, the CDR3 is TGTGCCAGCAGAACCGGGACAGGGTACGCTGAAGCTTTCTTT. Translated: CASRTGTGYAEAFF.

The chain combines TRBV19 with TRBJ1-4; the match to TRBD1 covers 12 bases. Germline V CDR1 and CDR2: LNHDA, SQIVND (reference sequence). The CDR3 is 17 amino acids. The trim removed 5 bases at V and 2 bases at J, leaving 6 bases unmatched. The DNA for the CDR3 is TGTGCCAGTAGTGCCAGGGACAGGGGGCTCACTAATGAAAAACTGTTTTTT. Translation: CASSARDRGLTNEKLFF.

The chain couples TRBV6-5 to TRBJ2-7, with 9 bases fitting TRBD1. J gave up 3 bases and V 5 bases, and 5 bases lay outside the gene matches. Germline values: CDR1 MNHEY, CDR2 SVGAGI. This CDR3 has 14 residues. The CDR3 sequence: CASSNPGQGYEQYF. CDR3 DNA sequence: TGTGCCAGCAGTAACCCGGGACAGGGCTACGAGCAGTACTTC.

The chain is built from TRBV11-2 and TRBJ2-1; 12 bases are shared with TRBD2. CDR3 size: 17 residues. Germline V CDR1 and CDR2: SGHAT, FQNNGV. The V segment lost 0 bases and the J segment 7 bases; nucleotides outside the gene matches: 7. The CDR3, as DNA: TGTGCCAGCAGCTTAGATCCCGGGACTAGCGGGTTGAATGAGCAGTTCTTC. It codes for CASSLDPGTSGLNEQFF.

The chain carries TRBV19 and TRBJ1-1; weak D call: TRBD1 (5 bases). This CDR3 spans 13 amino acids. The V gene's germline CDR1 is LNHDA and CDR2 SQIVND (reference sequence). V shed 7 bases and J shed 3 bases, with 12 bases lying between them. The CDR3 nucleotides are TGTGCCAGTAACCCGGACAAGTACACTGAAGCTTTCTTT. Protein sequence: CASNPDKYTEAFF. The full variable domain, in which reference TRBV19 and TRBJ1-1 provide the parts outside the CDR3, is DGGITQSPKYLFRKEGQNVTLSCEQNLNHDAMYWYRQDPGQGLRLIYYSQIVNDFQKGDIAEGYSVSREKKESFPLTVTSAQKNPTAFYLCASNPDKYTEAFFGQGTRLTVV.